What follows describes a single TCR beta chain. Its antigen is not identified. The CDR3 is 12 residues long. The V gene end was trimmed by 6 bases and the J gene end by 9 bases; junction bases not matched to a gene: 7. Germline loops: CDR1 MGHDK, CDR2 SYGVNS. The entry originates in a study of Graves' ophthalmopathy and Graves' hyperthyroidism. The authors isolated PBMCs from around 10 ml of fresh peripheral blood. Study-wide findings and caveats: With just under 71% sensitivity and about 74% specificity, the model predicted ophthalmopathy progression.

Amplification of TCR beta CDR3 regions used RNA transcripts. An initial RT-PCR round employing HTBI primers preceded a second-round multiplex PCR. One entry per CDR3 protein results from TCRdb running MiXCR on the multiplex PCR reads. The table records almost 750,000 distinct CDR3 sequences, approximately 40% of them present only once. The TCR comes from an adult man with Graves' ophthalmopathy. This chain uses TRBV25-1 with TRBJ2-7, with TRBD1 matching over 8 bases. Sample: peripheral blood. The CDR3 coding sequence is TGTGCCAGCAGCCCACAGGGGGTCGGGCAGTACTTC. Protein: CASSPQGVGQYF.